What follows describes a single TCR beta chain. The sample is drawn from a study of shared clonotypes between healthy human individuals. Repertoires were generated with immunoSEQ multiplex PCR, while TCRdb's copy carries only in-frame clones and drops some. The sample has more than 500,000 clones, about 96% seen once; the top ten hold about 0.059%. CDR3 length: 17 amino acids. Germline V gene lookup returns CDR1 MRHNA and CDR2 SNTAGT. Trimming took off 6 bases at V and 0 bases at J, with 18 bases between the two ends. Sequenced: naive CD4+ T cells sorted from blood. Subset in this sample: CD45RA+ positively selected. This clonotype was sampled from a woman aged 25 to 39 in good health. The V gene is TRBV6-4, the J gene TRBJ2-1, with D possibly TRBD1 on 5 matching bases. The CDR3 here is CASRQSHARDSYNEQFF. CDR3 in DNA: TGTGCCAGCAGACAGAGTCACGCCAGGGACTCCTACAATGAGCAGTTCTTC.